A single sample gave rise to the 26 T cell receptor beta chains below, sequenced in a study of blood T cell repertoires in COVID-19. The table came from immunoSEQ multiplex PCR; TCRdb's copy has only in-frame clones and leaves some out. Of roughly 250,000 clones listed, 82% are singletons. Source material: peripheral blood. These receptors were taken from a woman of 80 years or more with active or convalescent COVID-19.

The rearrangement joins TRBV9 to TRBJ1-1; no clear D gene. The CDR3 loop spans 15 amino acids. V lost 0 bases, J lost 0 bases, and 9 bases lay in between. Germline CDR1 reads SGDLS; CDR2 reads YYNGEE. CDR3 sequence (DNA): TGTGCCAGCAGCGTAGCTCCCCAGATGAACACTGAAGCTTTCTTT. Translated: CASSVAPQMNTEAFF.

The chain joins TRBV2 to TRBJ2-7; no firm D call. Germline values: CDR1 SNHLY, CDR2 FYNNEI. The CDR3 totals 13 residues. Between the trimmed V and J ends, which lost 7 bases and 6 bases, there was a span of 16 bases. The CDR3 region has the DNA TGTGCCAGCACTTGGGCCGTGACCGGCGAGCAGTACTTC. This codes for CASTWAVTGEQYF.

The count of this clone is one. The chain is built from TRBV28 and TRBJ1-1, with unresolved D. Trimming left V 2 bases short and J 11 bases short, with 9 bases between. The CDR3 spans 11 residues. Per the germline V gene, CDR1 is MDHEN and CDR2 is SYDVKM. CDR3 amino acids: CASSLGRLAFF. CDR3 DNA: TGTGCCAGCAGTTTAGGCAGGTTGGCTTTCTTT.

This chain joins TRBV19 and TRBJ2-7; 14 bases agree with TRBD2. V dropped 4 bases and J dropped 2; count of bases not matched to a gene: 1. CDR3 length equals 15 residues. The germline CDR1 and CDR2 sequences are LNHDA and SQIVND (reference sequence). The CDR3 nucleotides read TGTGCCAGTAGTAGGGGACTAGCGGGGGCCTACGAGCAGTACTTC. Its translation: CASSRGLAGAYEQYF.

The genes are TRBV6-5 and TRBJ2-5; the D gene is possibly TRBD1 (6 bases). This CDR3 contains 15 residues. V was shortened by 5 bases and J by 1 base, with 14 bases between the two germline ends. In germline, CDR1 is MNHEY, CDR2 SVGAGI. The CDR3 coding sequence is TGTGCCAGCAGTAACCACCCAGGGGTCCAAGAGACCCAGTACTTC. It is translated as CASSNHPGVQETQYF.

The chain has TRBV28 and TRBJ1-3; 11 bases line up with TRBD1. The CDR3 runs to 17 residues. CDR1 and CDR2 (germline): MDHEN, SYDVKM. The junction had 8 bases not matched to a gene; V was cut back by 3 bases and J by 4 bases. The CDR3, as DNA: TGTGCCAGCAGTTTCGGCGGACAGGGGGCGTTCGGAAACACCATATATTTT. It is translated as CASSFGGQGAFGNTIYF.

This clone has a handful of counts. V and J are TRBV5-1 and TRBJ2-3, with 9 bases aligning to TRBD1. V lost 4 bases to trimming and J lost 4 bases; unmatched junction nucleotides: 16. The germline CDR1 and CDR2 sequences are SGHRS and YFSETQ. CDR3 size: 18 residues. CDR3 residues: CASSPGNSGQGRPDTQYF. The CDR3 nucleotides are TGCGCCAGCAGCCCGGGAAACTCGGGACAGGGAAGGCCAGATACGCAGTATTTT.

The rearrangement joins TRBV4-2 to TRBJ2-3; TRBD2 matches 7 bases. Per the germline V gene, CDR1 is LGHNA and CDR2 is YNFKEQ. The CDR3 contains 19 residues. The V gene end was trimmed by 0 bases and the J gene end by 0 bases; junction bases not matched to a gene: 12. DNA for the CDR3: TGTGCCAGCAGCCAAGACCCCCTAGCGGCACTTCTTAGCACAGATACGCAGTATTTT. Residues: CASSQDPLAALLSTDTQYF.

This chain connects TRBV5-1 to TRBJ1-4, with 8 bases aligning to TRBD1. This CDR3 has 15 residues. V lost 3 bases to trimming and J lost 5 bases; unmatched junction nucleotides: 6. CDR1 SGHRS and CDR2 YFSETQ come from the germline V gene. The CDR3 coding sequence is TGCGCCAGCAGCTGGAGGACAGGGTTAAATGAAAAACTGTTTTTT. Translated, it gives CASSWRTGLNEKLFF. The variable domain in full, completed from reference TRBV5-1 and TRBJ1-4, reads KAGVTQTPRYLIKTRGQQVTLSCSPISGHRSVSWYQQTPGQGLQFLFEYFSETQRNKGNFPGRFSGRQFSNSRSEMNVSTLELGDSALYLCASSWRTGLNEKLFFGSGTQLSVL.

The chain joins TRBV7-8 to TRBJ1-5; a weak D match, TRBD1 (6 bases). The CDR3 covers 14 residues. The germline gives CDR1 SGHVS, CDR2 FQNEAQ. V shed 5 bases and J shed 3 bases, with 11 bases lying between them. CDR3 nucleotide sequence: TGTGCCAGCAGCCCGAGGACAGACAATCAGCCCCAGCATTTT. Amino acids: CASSPRTDNQPQHF.

The chain recombines TRBV28 with TRBJ2-3; D is unresolved. The CDR3 has 14 residues. CDR1 is MDHEN and CDR2 is SYDVKM in the germline V gene. V was trimmed by 5 bases and J by 5 bases, leaving 14 bases between them. The CDR3 sequence is CASSPDIRGDTQYF. In DNA form, the CDR3 reads TGTGCCAGCAGTCCGGATATACGAGGAGATACGCAGTATTTT.

This clone was recorded once. The chain couples TRBV18 to TRBJ1-4; 9 bases are a match to TRBD1. The junction had 9 bases not matched to a gene; V was cut back by 2 bases and J by 8 bases. This CDR3 has 16 residues. Looked up from germline, CDR1 is KGHSH and CDR2 is LQKENI. The CDR3 spells CASSPMAGQGQEKLFF. In DNA form, the CDR3 reads TGTGCCAGCTCACCAATGGCGGGACAGGGTCAAGAAAAACTGTTTTTT.

This chain uses TRBV7-9 with TRBJ2-1; 11 bases match TRBD2. CDR1 and CDR2 from the germline V gene are SEHNR and FQNEAQ (reference sequence). The V segment lost 3 bases and the J segment 1 base; nucleotides outside the gene matches: 2. This CDR3 is built from 16 residues. The CDR3 spells CASSLSSGRSYNEQFF. The DNA of the CDR3 is TGTGCCAGCAGCTTGTCTAGCGGGAGGTCCTACAATGAGCAGTTCTTC.

This chain links TRBV12-3 or TRBV12-4 with TRBJ1-2, with D hard to call. V was cut by 6 bases and J by 8 bases, with 13 bases left in between. The CDR3 covers 12 residues. CDR3 in DNA: TGTGCCAGCAGCCCCCAGTACGAAGGCTACACCTTC. Translation: CASSPQYEGYTF.

The rearrangement links TRBV30 to TRBJ1-5; no clear D. The CDR3 runs to 15 residues. V was shortened by 0 bases and J by 4 bases, with 13 bases between the two germline ends. Germline V gives CDR1 GTSNPN, CDR2 SVGIG (reference sequence). The CDR3 nucleotides read TGTGCCTGGAGTGTACAGTACGGCGGGAATCAGCCCCAGCATTTT. This sequence encodes CAWSVQYGGNQPQHF.

The rearrangement joins TRBV11-2 to TRBJ2-5; D is perhaps TRBD1 (6 bases). Trimming pared 3 bases from V and 4 bases from J, leaving 12 bases between. Germline V gene data show CDR1 as SGHAT and CDR2 as FQNNGV. The CDR3 extends over 14 amino acids. In nucleotides, the CDR3 is TGTGCCAGCAGCTTCTTGGGCAGGGGAGAGACCCAGTACTTC. Residues: CASSFLGRGETQYF. The variable domain in full, with the rest retrieved from reference TRBV11-2 and TRBJ2-5, is EAGVAQSPRYKIIEKRQSVAFWCNPISGHATLYWYQQILGQGPKLLIQFQNNGVVDDSQLPKDRFSAERLKGVDSTLKIQPAKLEDSAVYLCASSFLGRGETQYFGPGTRLLVL.

This chain connects TRBV15 to TRBJ2-7; TRBD2 is a possible D gene (7 bases). In germline, CDR1 is LNHNV, CDR2 YYDKDF (reference sequence). This CDR3 contains 14 residues. Trimming removed 5 bases at V and 6 bases at J, with 17 bases between. CDR3 sequence (DNA): TGTGCCACCAGCCTCGGGGGGCGGGACCTCGAGCAGTACTTC. Its translation: CATSLGGRDLEQYF.

This clone is a singleton in its sample. V and J are TRBV28 and TRBJ1-2, with D perhaps matching TRBD1 (5 bases). This CDR3 has 14 residues. CDR1 MDHEN and CDR2 SYDVKM come from the germline V gene. Trimming stripped 2 bases from V and 3 bases from J, with 10 bases between. CDR3 nucleotide sequence: TGTGCCAGCAGTTTAGGGGGGACCGACTATGGCTACACCTTC. Translation gives CASSLGGTDYGYTF.

There are a few counts of this clone. The gene calls are TRBV4-2 and TRBJ2-2; perhaps TRBD2 as D (5 bases). Trimming pared 0 bases from V and 7 bases from J, leaving 12 bases between. Germline lookup yields CDR1 LGHNA and CDR2 YNFKEQ. There are 15 residues in the CDR3. CDR3 coding DNA: TGTGCCAGCAGCCAAGACGGGGAAGTCGGCGGGGAGCTGTTTTTT. This translates into CASSQDGEVGGELFF.

The chain couples TRBV19 to TRBJ2-7, with D hard to call. V shed 1 base and J shed 3 bases, with 7 bases lying between them. Germline lookup yields CDR1 LNHDA and CDR2 SQIVND (reference sequence). The CDR3 loop spans 13 amino acids. CDR3 sequence reads: CASSIGAGYEQYF. The CDR3 DNA reads as TGTGCCAGTAGTATAGGTGCAGGCTACGAGCAGTACTTC.

This chain uses TRBV10-1 with TRBJ2-1; D possibly corresponds to TRBD1 (5 bases). The germline V and J ends were trimmed by 2 bases and 6 bases, with 17 bases remaining between them. The V gene's germline CDR1 is WNHNN and CDR2 SYGVQD (reference sequence). This CDR3 contains 16 residues. The CDR3 here is CASSELGRARSNEQFF. CDR3 nucleotides: TGCGCCAGCAGTGAGCTTGGCAGGGCCCGTTCCAATGAGCAGTTCTTC.

This chain uses TRBV5-5 with TRBJ1-2; maybe TRBD1 (6 bases). The germline V gene has CDR1 SGHKS and CDR2 YYEKEE (reference sequence). The CDR3 consists of 15 residues. Deletions cut 0 bases from V and 0 bases from J, with 9 bases between. CDR3 amino acids: CASSLAGVANYGYTF. The DNA of the CDR3 is TGTGCCAGCAGCTTGGCAGGGGTAGCTAACTATGGCTACACCTTC.

As for this clone: The same CDR3 arises from other DNA sequences in this sample as well. This chain connects TRBV2 to TRBJ2-3, with 7 bases matching TRBD2. The CDR3 covers 14 residues. From germline, CDR1 is SNHLY and CDR2 FYNNEI. V lost 3 bases, J lost 1 base, and 1 base stayed unmatched. CDR3 residues: CASSDREGTDTQYF. CDR3 sequence (DNA): TGTGCCAGCAGTGACCGGGAGGGCACAGATACGCAGTATTTT.

This sequence joins TRBV7-2 and TRBJ1-1; weak D call: TRBD1 (6 bases). The V end lost 1 base, the J end lost 4 bases, and 16 bases lay between the germline ends. Germline V gene data show CDR1 as SGHTA and CDR2 as FQGNSA. There are 16 residues in the CDR3. CDR3 in DNA: TGTGCCAGCAGCTTAGTGGTGGGGGCTCCGGTCACTGAAGCTTTCTTT. Its protein product is CASSLVVGAPVTEAFF. Full variable domain (missing parts from reference TRBV7-2 and TRBJ1-1): GAGVSQSPSNKVTEKGKDVELRCDPISGHTALYWYRQSLGQGLEFLIYFQGNSAPDKSGLPSDRFSAERTGGSVSTLTIQRTQQEDSAVYLCASSLVVGAPVTEAFFGQGTRLTVV.

This sequence joins TRBV5-1 and TRBJ2-5, with TRBD1 matching over 8 bases. The CDR3 extends over 15 amino acids. V lost 3 bases and J lost 4; bases outside the gene matches: 8. CDR1 is SGHRS and CDR2 is YFSETQ in the germline V gene. CDR3 amino acids: CASSSNPDRAETQYF. The CDR3, as DNA: TGCGCCAGCAGCTCCAACCCGGACAGGGCAGAGACCCAGTACTTC.

This chain connects TRBV5-1 to TRBJ2-7; 7 nucleotides match TRBD1. V lost 3 bases, J lost 3 bases, and 9 bases stayed unmatched. The germline V gene has CDR1 SGHRS and CDR2 YFSETQ. The CDR3 spans 15 residues. The CDR3 region has the DNA TGCGCCAGCAGCTCCGCCCGGGACAGTTACTACGAGCAGTACTTC. The encoded protein is CASSSARDSYYEQYF. Full variable domain (missing parts from reference TRBV5-1 and TRBJ2-7): KAGVTQTPRYLIKTRGQQVTLSCSPISGHRSVSWYQQTPGQGLQFLFEYFSETQRNKGNFPGRFSGRQFSNSRSEMNVSTLELGDSALYLCASSSARDSYYEQYFGPGTRLTVT.